The 25 T cell receptor beta chains given below trace back to one sample, sequenced in a study of technical replicates of blood from several donors. Assay used: immunoSEQ multiplex PCR; TCRdb lists only in-frame clones, some missing. Here the sample spans approximately 100,000 clones, approximately 96% being singletons. Sample: T cells isolated from PBMCs. The receptors derive from a human donor in good health.

This sequence joins TRBV27 and TRBJ1-2, with TRBD1 matching 9 bases. The V gene end was trimmed by 5 bases and the J gene end by 4 bases; junction bases not matched to a gene: 14. This CDR3 region has 17 residues. The V gene's germline CDR1 is MNHEY and CDR2 SMNVEV (reference sequence). The CDR3 region is CASSTQARDRVLYGYTF. CDR3 nucleotide sequence: TGTGCCAGCAGTACCCAAGCCCGGGACAGGGTCCTCTATGGCTACACCTTC.

This clone was picked up one time. The chain recombines TRBV2 with TRBJ1-5; 9 nucleotides line up with TRBD1. Germline values: CDR1 SNHLY, CDR2 FYNNEI. CDR3 length: 18 residues. V trimming: 6 bases; J trimming: 0 bases; junction bases outside the gene matches: 12. The CDR3 is CASRRWDREAYSNQPQHF. The CDR3 DNA follows: TGTGCCAGCAGACGATGGGACAGGGAGGCCTATAGCAATCAGCCCCAGCATTTT.

V is TRBV5-1 and J is TRBJ2-7; 9 bases agree with TRBD1. Germline V gene sequence: CDR1 SGHRS, CDR2 YFSETQ. The CDR3 extends over 12 amino acids. The junction had 2 bases not matched to a gene; V was cut back by 7 bases and J by 3 bases. The CDR3 region has the DNA TGCGCCAGCTCGGGACAGGGCTACGAGCAGTACTTC. This sequence encodes CASSGQGYEQYF.

The chain employs TRBV7-3 and TRBJ2-7; 10 positions agree with TRBD2. Germline V gene data show CDR1 as SGHTA and CDR2 as FQGTGA. The CDR3 runs 13 residues. Germline trimming cut 5 bases from V and 6 bases from J; bases unmatched to any gene: 4. The CDR3 sequence: CASSPSGGTEQYF. Written as DNA, the CDR3 is TGTGCCAGCAGCCCTAGCGGGGGAACCGAGCAGTACTTC.

V is TRBV19 and J is TRBJ2-2; perhaps TRBD1 as D (5 bases). V dropped 6 bases and J dropped 6 bases, with 14 bases sitting between them. The CDR3 has 14 amino acids. Germline V gene sequence: CDR1 LNHDA, CDR2 SQIVND (reference sequence). The CDR3 reads CASRWQGSPGELFF. CDR3 nucleotides: TGTGCCAGTAGATGGCAGGGATCTCCCGGGGAGCTGTTTTTT.

This clone occurred once. The chain recombines TRBV20-1 with TRBJ2-1; D gene ambiguous. From germline, CDR1 is DFQATT and CDR2 SNEGSKA (reference sequence). V lost 6 bases and J 13 bases, leaving 13 bases between the germline ends. The CDR3 runs to 10 residues. In DNA, the CDR3 is TGCAGTGCCTCAGGCAGCCCTCAGTTCTTC. It is translated as CSASGSPQFF.

The V call is TRBV7-9, the J call TRBJ2-3; 9 nucleotides align to TRBD2. CDR3 size: 14 residues. Germline assignment: CDR1 SEHNR and CDR2 FQNEAQ (reference sequence). J lost 8 bases, V lost 5 bases, and 8 bases had no gene match. CDR3 nucleotides: TGTGCCAGCAGCGACAGCGGGAGGACGAGTACGCAGTATTTT. It encodes CASSDSGRTSTQYF.

The CDR3 bases are TGTGCCAGCAGCCGATCAGGCTACGTACCGAATGAAAAACTGTTTTTT. It codes for CASSRSGYVPNEKLFF. The rearrangement uses TRBV28 and TRBJ1-4; no clear D. V shed 6 bases and J shed 5 bases, with 19 bases lying between them. The CDR3 extends over 16 amino acids. Germline loops: CDR1 MDHEN, CDR2 SYDVKM. Full variable domain (rest looked up from reference TRBV28 and TRBJ1-4): DVKVTQSSRYLVKRTGEKVFLECVQDMDHENMFWYRQDPGLGLRLIYFSYDVKMKEKGDIPEGYSVSREKKERFSLILESASTNQTSMYLCASSRSGYVPNEKLFFGSGTQLSVL.

The J gene is TRBJ1-4, the V gene TRBV30; 7 bases match TRBD1. CDR3 length equals 17 residues. The V gene's germline CDR1 is GTSNPN and CDR2 SVGIG (reference sequence). V shed 1 base and J 0 bases; nucleotides not matched to a gene: 8. The CDR3 DNA sequence: TGTGCCTGGAGTGGGCAAAACAGGGGCGCAACTAATGAAAAACTGTTTTTT. This gives the protein CAWSGQNRGATNEKLFF.

This chain connects TRBV7-8 to TRBJ1-1; D might be TRBD1 (5 bases). Germline CDR1 and CDR2: SGHVS and FQNEAQ. This CDR3 has 16 amino acids. The germline V and J ends were trimmed by 5 bases and 2 bases, with 18 bases remaining between them. The CDR3 region is CASSAPGGVDNTEAFF. The DNA of the CDR3 is TGTGCCAGCAGCGCACCTGGGGGGGTCGACAACACTGAAGCTTTCTTT.

The chain recombines TRBV11-3 with TRBJ2-1, with D tentatively TRBD2 (6 bases). Germline V gene lookup returns CDR1 SGHNT and CDR2 YENEEA. The CDR3 covers 18 residues. V was clipped by 0 bases and J by 0 bases, with 15 bases between them. The CDR3 sequence is CASSLEAGISGSYNEQFF. The CDR3 DNA sequence: TGTGCCAGCAGCTTAGAGGCGGGAATTAGCGGCTCCTACAATGAGCAGTTCTTC.

V and J are TRBV21-1 and TRBJ2-4; TRBD2 is the table's D call and was not checked against the DNA. TRBV21-1 is a pseudogene. CDR3 length equals 17 residues. The CDR3 nucleotides read TGTGCCAGCAGCAAAGACCCGGGATCCCTAGCCAAAAACATTCAGTACTTC. Protein product: CASSKDPGSLAKNIQYF.

The rearrangement joins TRBV19 to TRBJ1-2, with D maybe TRBD1 (6 bases). V gave up 5 bases and J gave up 5 bases, with 12 bases separating them. There are 13 residues in the CDR3. Looked up from germline, CDR1 is LNHDA and CDR2 is SQIVND (reference sequence). CDR3 DNA sequence: TGTGCCAGTAGTCCAATACAGGGATATGGCTACACCTTC. This sequence encodes CASSPIQGYGYTF. Full variable domain (outside the CDR3, taken from reference TRBV19 and TRBJ1-2): DGGITQSPKYLFRKEGQNVTLSCEQNLNHDAMYWYRQDPGQGLRLIYYSQIVNDFQKGDIAEGYSVSREKKESFPLTVTSAQKNPTAFYLCASSPIQGYGYTFGSGTRLTVV.

V is TRBV13 and J is TRBJ1-1; 7 nucleotides match TRBD1. The trim removed 5 bases at V and 11 bases at J, leaving 14 bases unmatched. CDR3 length equals 14 residues. Per germline, CDR1 PRHDT and CDR2 FYEKMQ (reference sequence). The CDR3 spells CASSDTNRGAVAFF. The CDR3 DNA reads as TGTGCCAGCAGCGACACTAACAGGGGAGCGGTCGCTTTCTTT.

The chain employs TRBV5-1 and TRBJ2-7; perhaps TRBD1 as D (6 bases). This CDR3 region has 12 residues. V lost 1 base and J 6 bases, leaving 8 bases between the germline ends. The germline V gene has CDR1 SGHRS and CDR2 YFSETQ. CDR3 sequence reads: CASSLQGPEQYF. The DNA for the CDR3 is TGCGCCAGCAGCTTGCAGGGGCCCGAGCAGTACTTC. The full variable domain, rest sourced from reference TRBV5-1 and TRBJ2-7, is KAGVTQTPRYLIKTRGQQVTLSCSPISGHRSVSWYQQTPGQGLQFLFEYFSETQRNKGNFPGRFSGRQFSNSRSEMNVSTLELGDSALYLCASSLQGPEQYFGPGTRLTVT.

The rearrangement joins TRBV5-6 to TRBJ2-7, with D possibly TRBD2 on 7 matching bases. The CDR3 contains 15 residues. Trimming cost V 2 bases and J 5 bases, with 17 bases left between them. Germline CDR1 SGHDT, CDR2 YYEEEE. The CDR3 bases are TGTGCCAGCAGCTTTGGGGGCGGGGGCAGGGACGAGCAGTACTTC. Amino acid sequence: CASSFGGGGRDEQYF. The whole variable domain, filled in from reference TRBV5-6 and TRBJ2-7, reads DAGVTQSPTHLIKTRGQQVTLRCSPKSGHDTVSWYQQALGQGPQFIFQYYEEEERQRGNFPDRFSGHQFPNYSSELNVNALLLGDSALYLCASSFGGGGRDEQYFGPGTRLTVT.

This chain joins TRBV14 and TRBJ2-1; 16 bases are a match to TRBD2. The CDR3 has 19 amino acids. Germline loops: CDR1 SGHDN, CDR2 FVKESK. J gave up 6 bases and V 4 bases, and 12 bases lay outside the gene matches. This chain's CDR3 is CASSRGTSGGAEVFNEQFF. CDR3 DNA sequence: TGTGCCAGCAGCCGGGGGACTAGCGGGGGGGCCGAAGTCTTCAATGAGCAGTTCTTC. Full variable domain (missing parts from reference TRBV14 and TRBJ2-1): EAGVTQFPSHSVIEKGQTVTLRCDPISGHDNLYWYRRVMGKEIKFLLHFVKESKQDESGMPNNRFLAERTGGTYSTLKVQPAELEDSGVYFCASSRGTSGGAEVFNEQFFGPGTRLTVL.

The J gene is TRBJ1-2, the V gene TRBV2; 7 bases are a match to TRBD1. V dropped 0 bases and J dropped 8; count of bases not matched to a gene: 18. The CDR3 covers 18 residues. The germline V gene encodes CDR1 SNHLY and CDR2 FYNNEI. CDR3 loop: CASSEALFAGQAEEGYTF. The CDR3 nucleotides are TGTGCCAGCAGTGAAGCGCTTTTCGCTGGACAGGCGGAGGAAGGCTACACCTTC. Full variable domain (remainder filled in from reference TRBV2 and TRBJ1-2): EPEVTQTPSHQVTQMGQEVILRCVPISNHLYFYWYRQILGQKVEFLVSFYNNEISEKSEIFDDQFSVERPDGSNFTLKIRSTKLEDSAMYFCASSEALFAGQAEEGYTFGSGTRLTVV.

The sample holds a few counts of this clone. V gene TRBV7-8 combines with J gene TRBJ1-6; D is perhaps TRBD1 (5 bases). V gave up 2 bases and J gave up 6 bases, with 14 bases separating them. The germline CDR1 and CDR2 sequences are SGHVS and FQNEAQ. The CDR3 covers 16 residues. DNA of the CDR3: TGTGCCAGCAGCTTAATGGGGGAGGACTCTAATTCACCCCTCCACTTT. Its translation: CASSLMGEDSNSPLHF.

The gene calls are TRBV7-8 and TRBJ1-4; the D gene is possibly TRBD1 (5 bases). The germline V gene encodes CDR1 SGHVS and CDR2 FQNEAQ. V was shortened by 10 bases and J by 8 bases, with 14 bases between the two germline ends. The CDR3 totals 12 residues. This chain's CDR3 is CATITGEEKLFF. The CDR3 DNA reads as TGTGCCACCATAACAGGTGAGGAAAAACTGTTTTTT.

The V gene is TRBV11-3, the J gene TRBJ2-2; D not resolved. V lost 3 bases and J lost 5, with 4 bases in between. Per the germline V gene, CDR1 is SGHNT and CDR2 is YENEEA. CDR3 length equals 12 residues. CDR3 residues: CASSFQTGELFF. The DNA for the CDR3 is TGTGCCAGCAGCTTCCAGACCGGGGAGCTGTTTTTT.

J is TRBJ2-3 and V is TRBV7-3; TRBD2 matches at 11 bases. Trimming took 5 bases from V and 4 from J; bases not matched to a gene: 20. In germline, CDR1 is SGHTA, CDR2 FQGTGA. The CDR3 consists of 20 residues. For the CDR3, the DNA is TGTGCCAGCAGCGACCCATTCATCCCTAGCGGGGGGCTCCCCCCAGATACGCAGTATTTT. It encodes CASSDPFIPSGGLPPDTQYF.

The chain is built from TRBV7-9 and TRBJ2-2; TRBD1 matches 7 bases. V dropped 5 bases and J dropped 5; count of bases not matched to a gene: 5. Germline V gene lookup returns CDR1 SEHNR and CDR2 FQNEAQ (reference sequence). The CDR3 spans 14 residues. The CDR3 DNA is TGTGCCAGCAGCAACAGGGGACGGACCGGGGAGCTGTTTTTT. Protein product: CASSNRGRTGELFF.

The gene calls are TRBV6-5 and TRBJ2-1, with D tentatively TRBD2 (5 bases). V was shortened by 1 base and J by 5 bases, with 6 bases between the two germline ends. The CDR3 extends over 13 amino acids. The germline V gene encodes CDR1 MNHEY and CDR2 SVGAGI. CDR3 residues: CASSYYGDNEQFF. The CDR3 DNA sequence: TGTGCCAGCAGTTACTACGGGGACAATGAGCAGTTCTTC.

This chain uses TRBV5-4 with TRBJ1-6; unclear D gene. V lost 0 bases to trimming and J lost 4 bases, with 14 bases between them. The CDR3 is 17 residues long. Germline CDR1 and CDR2: SGHNT and YYREEE (reference sequence). Here the CDR3 DNA reads TGTGCCAGCAGCTTGGGCAGGCCCGACCCTTATAATTCACCCCTCCACTTT. It specifies CASSLGRPDPYNSPLHF.